This TCR beta chain was captured in a study of blood T cell repertoires in COVID-19. Study as a whole: Nucleic acid was either cDNA or gDNA, and it came from T cells, B-cell-depleted T cells, or PBMCs.

Sequencing used immunoSEQ multiplex PCR; TCRdb keeps in-frame clones, though not all of them. The sample yields around 150,000 clones, about four fifths seen once. In germline, CDR1 is SGDLS, CDR2 YYNGEE. Trimming took 3 bases from V and 2 from J; bases not matched to a gene: 8. This CDR3 is 16 amino acids long. Sequenced input: peripheral blood. This TCR came from a man in his sixties with active or convalescent COVID-19. The V call is TRBV9, the J call TRBJ2-3; 8 bases are shared with TRBD2. The CDR3 nucleotides are TGTGCCAGCAGCGAGCGGGGGCTAGCCCTCACAGATACGCAGTATTTT. The encoded protein is CASSERGLALTDTQYF.